The clone carrying this TCR beta chain has just a few counts. Antigen specificity is unknown. The sample belongs to a study of T cells after yellow fever vaccination. The ends were cut back, 3 bases at V and 5 bases at J, with 8 bases in the middle. The CDR3 loop spans 14 amino acids. TCRdb used MiXCR to reprocess the 5' RACE reads, holding one entry per CDR3 protein. Of over 110,000 distinct CDR3 sequences listed, approximately 7.7% were seen once; the top ten hold roughly 0.73%. Study-level results: Clonotypes shared by both compartments, CD4 and CD8, made up a small share.

This chain uses TRBV12-3 or TRBV12-4 with TRBJ1-6; D unclear. The TCR originated in a man under 40 who received the YFV17D yellow fever vaccine. The sequenced sample was CD4+ T cells sorted from PBMCs, obtained 5 days after the yellow fever booster vaccination. The CDR3 coding sequence is TGTGCCAGCAGTTTGGGGAACAATAATTCACCCCTCCACTTT. This encodes CASSLGNNNSPLHF.